Listed below are T cell receptor beta chains from one sample, sequenced in a study of cytomegalovirus exposure and HLA in healthy donors. This table comes from immunoSEQ multiplex PCR, and its TCRdb copy is limited to in-frame clones, with some not included. Of 60,000 to 90,000 clones detected, 60% to 70% appear once; the ten largest clones hold 6.5% to 8%. The sample was PBMCs. Source of these receptors: a man aged 35 to 55 in good health and CMV-seropositive. Each CDR3 is given without its conserved first and last residue.

TRBJ1-5 | TRBV2 | ASRGGLSQPQH
TRBJ1-2 | TRBV7-9 | ASSPTGFHT
TRBJ2-7 | TRBV5-5 | ASRRQEGITYEQY
TRBJ2-7 | TRBV9 | ASSVGGREFSYEQY
TRBJ1-5 | TRBV27 | ASSLGQGPNQPQH
TRBJ1-6 | TRBV19 | ASSIKRAGLRLDSPLH
TRBJ2-7 | TRBV5-5 | ASTGAGNEQY
TRBJ2-2 | TRBV18 | ASPEPGGLNTGELF
TRBJ1-3 | TRBV7-2 | ASSPGTGRYSGNTIY
TRBJ2-5 | TRBV29-1 | SAGGFEETQY
TRBJ2-5 | TRBV5-4 | ASSPPGQANQETQY
TRBJ2-3 | TRBV5-8 | ASSLISTQY
TRBJ2-2 | TRBV29-1 | SVAGNTGELF
TRBJ2-7 | TRBV9 | ASSTPSQGNEQY
TRBJ2-7 | TRBV9 | ASSQRLANYEQY
TRBJ1-3 | TRBV30 | AWSDPETGAGNTIY
TRBJ2-7 | TRBV27 | ASKGWAGEYEQY
TRBJ1-1 | TRBV2 | AQQEGMNTEAF
TRBJ2-5 | TRBV30 | AWGGGLTETQY
TRBJ1-1 | TRBV28 | ASSGGTYTEAF
TRBJ1-1 | TRBV11-3 | ASSERVNTEAF
TRBJ2-7 | TRBV4-1 | ASSPPVFPYEQY
TRBJ2-1 | TRBV27 | ASSFHREGEQF
TRBJ2-1 | TRBV29-1 | SVQLVGEQF